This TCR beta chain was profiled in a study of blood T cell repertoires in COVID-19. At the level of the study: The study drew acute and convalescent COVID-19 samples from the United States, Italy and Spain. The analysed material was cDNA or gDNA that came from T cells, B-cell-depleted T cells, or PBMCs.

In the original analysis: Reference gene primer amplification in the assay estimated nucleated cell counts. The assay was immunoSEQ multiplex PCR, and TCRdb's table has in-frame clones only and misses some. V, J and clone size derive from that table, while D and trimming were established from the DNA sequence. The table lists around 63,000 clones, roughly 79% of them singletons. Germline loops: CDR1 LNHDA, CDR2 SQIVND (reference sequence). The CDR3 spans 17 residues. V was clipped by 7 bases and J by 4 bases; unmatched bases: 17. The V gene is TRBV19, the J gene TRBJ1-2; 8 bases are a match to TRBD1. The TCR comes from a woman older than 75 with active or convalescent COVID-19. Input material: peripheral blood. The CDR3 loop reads CASTRQGSQHPSYGYTF. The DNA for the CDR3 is TGTGCCAGTACCCGACAGGGGAGCCAACACCCTTCCTATGGCTACACCTTC.